This T cell receptor (beta chain) appears in the sequencing data of a study of Ad26.COV2.S vaccination and SARS-CoV-2 variants. The treatment here: around 19 received Ad26.COV2.S at low or high dose, single or two shots; about 5 received placebo; per-sample allocation not given. Sampling happened 63 days after the first vaccine or placebo injection. Boston provided a donor who was an adult aged 18-55 years. Expression of Wuhan-strain SARS-CoV-2 spike came from the Ad26 vector that formed the vaccine. Clones were sequenced by immunoSEQ multiplex PCR, and TCRdb holds only the in-frame ones, with some missing. The sample holds fewer than 600,000 clones, about nine tenths seen once. The sample in question was peripheral blood, obtained in a trial of Ad26.COV2.S vaccine versus placebo. This TCR was recovered from a person aged 18 to 59 who received the Ad26.COV2.S COVID-19 vaccine or a placebo.

The DNA of the CDR3 is TGCGCCAGCAGCCAAGACGGAAATAGGGCAGGGAGGTTCACCGGGGAGCTGTTTTTT. Its translation: CASSQDGNRAGRFTGELFF. The chain couples TRBV4-1 to TRBJ2-2; a possible D gene is TRBD2 (6 bases). CDR3 length: 19 amino acids. In germline, CDR1 is MGHRA, CDR2 YSYEKL. Trimming left V 0 bases short and J 4 bases short, with 21 bases between.